The subject of this entry is one T cell receptor (beta chain). Its antigen remains unidentified. This record belongs to a study of T-cell memory formation after mild COVID-19. Turning to the study itself: There were largely donor-specific TCR clusters.

The germline V gene encodes CDR1 SGHAT and CDR2 FQNNGV. CDR3 length: 17 residues. Germline trimming cut 5 bases from V and 0 bases from J; bases unmatched to any gene: 2. TCRdb recomputed calls from the 5' RACE reads with MiXCR, one row per CDR3 protein. Of about 27,000 distinct CDR3 sequences in the sample, about 16% are singletons; the top ten hold approximately 1.5%. The study, taken as a whole, reports: The finding that pre-infection memory included some responding clones suggested that cross-reactive memory joined. Clones that contracted clustered mainly in CM and EM if CD4+ and in EMRA if CD8+.

The origin of this receptor is an adult who had mild COVID-19 (a few samples of this study predate the infection). Cell type and time point are not known. The specimen sequenced was PBMCs or a T cell subset sorted from them (not recorded which). The chain recombines TRBV11-2 with TRBJ2-2, with 14 bases matching TRBD2. In nucleotides, the CDR3 is TGTGCCAGCAGCCAGACTAGCGGGAGGGCGAACACCGGGGAGCTGTTTTTT. This translates into CASSQTSGRANTGELFF.